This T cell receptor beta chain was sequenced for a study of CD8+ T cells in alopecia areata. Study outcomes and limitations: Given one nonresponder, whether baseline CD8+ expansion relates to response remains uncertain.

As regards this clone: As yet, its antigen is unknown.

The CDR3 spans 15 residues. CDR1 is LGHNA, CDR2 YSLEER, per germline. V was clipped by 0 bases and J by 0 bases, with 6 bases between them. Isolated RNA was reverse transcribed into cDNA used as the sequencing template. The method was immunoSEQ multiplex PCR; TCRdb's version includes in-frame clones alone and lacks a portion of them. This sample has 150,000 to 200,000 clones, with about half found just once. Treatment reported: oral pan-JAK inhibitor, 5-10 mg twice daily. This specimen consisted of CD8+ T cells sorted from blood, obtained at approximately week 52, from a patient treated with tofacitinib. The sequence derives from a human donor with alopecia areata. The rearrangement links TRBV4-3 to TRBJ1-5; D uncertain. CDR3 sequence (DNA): TGCGCCAGCAGCCAAGAACTATTTAGCAATCAGCCCCAGCATTTT. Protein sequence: CASSQELFSNQPQHF.